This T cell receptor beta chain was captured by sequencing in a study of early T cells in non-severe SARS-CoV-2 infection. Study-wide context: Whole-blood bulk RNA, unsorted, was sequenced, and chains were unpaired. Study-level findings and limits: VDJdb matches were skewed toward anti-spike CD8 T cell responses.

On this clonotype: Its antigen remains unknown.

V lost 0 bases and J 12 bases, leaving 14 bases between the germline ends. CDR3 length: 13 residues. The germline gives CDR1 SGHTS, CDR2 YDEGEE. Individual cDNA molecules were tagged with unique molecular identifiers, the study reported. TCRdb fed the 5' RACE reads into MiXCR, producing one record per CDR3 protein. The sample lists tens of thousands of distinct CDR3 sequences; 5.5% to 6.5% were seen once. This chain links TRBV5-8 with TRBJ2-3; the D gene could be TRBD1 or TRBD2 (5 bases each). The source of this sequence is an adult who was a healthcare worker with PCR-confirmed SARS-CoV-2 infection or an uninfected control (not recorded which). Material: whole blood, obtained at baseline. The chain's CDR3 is CASSLELLGPQYF. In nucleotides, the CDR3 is TGTGCCAGCAGCTTGGAGCTACTGGGACCCCAGTATTTT. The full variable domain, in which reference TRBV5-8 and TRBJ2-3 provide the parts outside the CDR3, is EAGVTQSPTHLIKTRGQQATLRCSPISGHTSVYWYQQALGLGLQFLLWYDEGEERNRGNFPPRFSGRQFPNYSSELNVNALELEDSALYLCASSLELLGPQYFGPGTRLTVL.